The rows below give T cell receptor beta chains drawn from one sample of a study of T cell responses to AZD1222 COVID-19 vaccine. Data came from immunoSEQ multiplex PCR; TCRdb stores just in-frame clones and leaves some out. The repertoire includes 65,000 to 85,000 clones, roughly 80% of them detected once, and approximately 21% sits in the top ten. Source: peripheral blood, taken on day 0 of AZD1222 vaccination. These receptors were obtained from an adult in good health. Each CDR3 is given with its conserved first and last residue. The D gene is left open where the match is weak. Rows may omit the clone size; those that give it use once, few, many or a size class.

D gene: TRBD1; CDR3 length: 14; J gene: TRBJ1-5; clone size: -; V gene: TRBV10-3; CDR3 protein: CAISESKGAQPQHF; CDR3 DNA: TGTGCCATCAGTGAGTCGAAGGGGGCGCAGCCCCAGCATTTT
D gene: TRBD1; CDR3 length: 14; J gene: TRBJ2-5; clone size: -; V gene: TRBV10-3; CDR3 protein: CAISQGQGQETQYF; CDR3 DNA: TGTGCCATCAGCCAAGGACAGGGTCAAGAGACCCAGTACTTC
D gene: -; CDR3 length: 13; J gene: TRBJ2-7; clone size: -; V gene: TRBV6-5; CDR3 protein: CATRRDGGYEQYF; CDR3 DNA: TGTGCCACCCGCCGGGACGGAGGCTACGAGCAGTACTTC
D gene: TRBD1; CDR3 length: 15; J gene: TRBJ2-7; clone size: once; V gene: TRBV19; CDR3 protein: CASSIGQGIIYEQYF; CDR3 DNA: TGTGCCAGTAGTATAGGACAGGGGATTATCTACGAGCAGTACTTC
D gene: -; CDR3 length: 14; J gene: TRBJ2-1; clone size: -; V gene: TRBV7-2; CDR3 protein: CASSLADSYNEQFF; CDR3 DNA: TGTGCCAGCAGCTTAGCGGACAGCTACAATGAGCAGTTCTTC
D gene: -; CDR3 length: 12; J gene: TRBJ1-1; clone size: -; V gene: TRBV28; CDR3 protein: CASTLGSAEAFF; CDR3 DNA: TGTGCCAGCACCTTGGGGTCGGCAGAAGCTTTCTTT
D gene: -; CDR3 length: 14; J gene: TRBJ2-3; clone size: -; V gene: TRBV10-3; CDR3 protein: CAIASGLLADTQYF; CDR3 DNA: TGTGCCATCGCCTCCGGACTTTTGGCAGATACGCAGTATTTT
D gene: TRBD1; CDR3 length: 15; J gene: TRBJ2-3; clone size: -; V gene: TRBV7-9; CDR3 protein: CASSLGGTGTDTQYF; CDR3 DNA: TGTGCCAGCAGCTTAGGAGGGACAGGCACAGATACGCAGTATTTT
D gene: -; CDR3 length: 13; J gene: TRBJ1-5; clone size: once; V gene: TRBV7-2; CDR3 protein: CASGQGNNQPQHF; CDR3 DNA: TGTGCCAGCGGGCAGGGTAACAATCAGCCCCAGCATTTT
D gene: -; CDR3 length: 16; J gene: TRBJ2-7; clone size: many; V gene: TRBV27; CDR3 protein: CASSPESDRPSYEQYF; CDR3 DNA: TGTGCCAGCAGTCCCGAGAGCGACAGGCCATCCTACGAGCAGTACTTC
D gene: TRBD1; CDR3 length: 16; J gene: TRBJ1-5; clone size: -; V gene: TRBV19; CDR3 protein: CASSIATGIVNQPQHF; CDR3 DNA: TGTGCCAGTAGTATAGCGACAGGGATTGTCAATCAGCCCCAGCATTTT
D gene: -; CDR3 length: 12; J gene: TRBJ2-7; clone size: -; V gene: TRBV24-1; CDR3 protein: CATSEAGSEQYF; CDR3 DNA: TGTGCCACCAGTGAGGCAGGCTCCGAGCAGTACTTC
D gene: -; CDR3 length: 14; J gene: TRBJ1-5; clone size: -; V gene: TRBV6-2/TRBV6-3; CDR3 protein: CASSRRDTNQPQHF; CDR3 DNA: TGTGCCAGCAGCCGCCGGGACACAAATCAGCCCCAGCATTTT
D gene: -; CDR3 length: 14; J gene: TRBJ2-5; clone size: -; V gene: TRBV19; CDR3 protein: CASSVREPAETQYF; CDR3 DNA: TGTGCCAGTAGTGTCAGGGAACCCGCAGAGACCCAGTACTTC
D gene: TRBD2; CDR3 length: 18; J gene: TRBJ2-2; clone size: -; V gene: TRBV24-1; CDR3 protein: CATSAARASGRTTGELFF; CDR3 DNA: TGTGCCACCAGTGCCGCAAGGGCTAGCGGGAGGACTACCGGGGAGCTGTTTTTT
D gene: -; CDR3 length: 16; J gene: TRBJ1-3; clone size: -; V gene: TRBV10-1; CDR3 protein: CASSDTGRYSGNTIYF; CDR3 DNA: TGCGCCAGCAGTGATACAGGACGGTACTCTGGAAACACCATATATTTT
D gene: TRBD1; CDR3 length: 16; J gene: TRBJ1-4; clone size: -; V gene: TRBV27; CDR3 protein: CASSLLTGALNEKLFF; CDR3 DNA: TGTGCCAGCAGTTTATTGACAGGGGCCCTTAATGAAAAACTGTTTTTT
D gene: -; CDR3 length: 15; J gene: TRBJ2-4; clone size: -; V gene: TRBV6-1; CDR3 protein: CASSELEGGPNIQYF; CDR3 DNA: TGTGCCAGCAGTGAACTGGAGGGGGGGCCGAACATTCAGTACTTC
D gene: -; CDR3 length: 11; J gene: TRBJ2-5; clone size: -; V gene: TRBV28; CDR3 protein: CASRGRETQYF; CDR3 DNA: TGTGCCAGCAGGGGGAGAGAGACCCAGTACTTC
D gene: TRBD1; CDR3 length: 16; J gene: TRBJ2-1; clone size: -; V gene: TRBV7-3; CDR3 protein: CASSQTGTGFYNEQFF; CDR3 DNA: TGTGCCAGCAGCCAAACCGGGACAGGGTTTTACAATGAGCAGTTCTTC
D gene: -; CDR3 length: 16; J gene: TRBJ1-1; clone size: -; V gene: TRBV19; CDR3 protein: CASSVALDGGGTEAFF; CDR3 DNA: TGTGCCAGTAGTGTAGCGCTGGACGGAGGCGGCACTGAAGCTTTCTTT
D gene: -; CDR3 length: 15; J gene: TRBJ1-2; clone size: -; V gene: TRBV27; CDR3 protein: CASSPWGDGMGGYTF; CDR3 DNA: TGTGCCAGCAGTCCCTGGGGGGACGGAATGGGGGGCTACACCTTC